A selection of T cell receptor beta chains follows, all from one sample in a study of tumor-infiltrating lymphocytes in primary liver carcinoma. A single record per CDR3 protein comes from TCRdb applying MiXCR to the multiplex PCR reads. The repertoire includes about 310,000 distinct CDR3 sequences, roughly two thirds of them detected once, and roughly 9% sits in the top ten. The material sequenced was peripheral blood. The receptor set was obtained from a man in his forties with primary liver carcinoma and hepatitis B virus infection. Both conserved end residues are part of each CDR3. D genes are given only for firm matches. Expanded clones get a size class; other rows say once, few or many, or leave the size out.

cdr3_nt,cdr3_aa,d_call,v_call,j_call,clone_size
TGTGCCAGCGGCCGGACAGGGGGCGTCGACAACGAGCAGTACTTC,CASGRTGGVDNEQYF,TRBD1,TRBV4-2,TRBJ2-7,.
TGTGCCAGCAGCTTGGGACAGCTGAACAGTGAAGCTTTCTTT,CASSLGQLNSEAFF,.,TRBV5-6,TRBJ1-1,.
TGTGCCAGCTCACCGGGCCATGACAATGAGCAGTTCTTC,CASSPGHDNEQFF,.,TRBV18,TRBJ2-1,.
TGTGCCACCAGTGATTCGGGACAGAAAGCTAACTATGGCTACACCTTC,CATSDSGQKANYGYTF,TRBD1,TRBV24-1,TRBJ1-2,.
TGTGCCAGCAGTCTCTCGTGGGACAGGGTGGGGGAGCAGTACTTC,CASSLSWDRVGEQYF,TRBD1,TRBV6-5,TRBJ2-7,many
TGTGTCAGCAGCCCCGGGACTAGCGGGGGATACGGGGAGGCCCAGTACTTC,CVSSPGTSGGYGEAQYF,TRBD2,TRBV11-2,TRBJ2-5,.
TGTGCCAGCAGTTCCCCGGGACAGGGGAATGGAAAACTGTTTTTT,CASSSPGQGNGKLFF,TRBD1,TRBV28,TRBJ1-4,.
TGCAGCGGTGGACAGGCTCAAGAGACCCAGTACTTC,CSGGQAQETQYF,TRBD1,TRBV29-1,TRBJ2-5,many
TGCGCCAGCAGTGAAATCGTTAACTATGGCTACACCTTC,CASSEIVNYGYTF,.,TRBV10-2,TRBJ1-2,medium-sized
TGCGCCAGCAGCTCCCCCGACAGGGTAGACGGGGAGCTGTTTTTT,CASSSPDRVDGELFF,TRBD1,TRBV5-1,TRBJ2-2,once
TGTGCCAGCAGTTACAAAGTCGACCCTATGAACACTGAAGCTTTCTTT,CASSYKVDPMNTEAFF,.,TRBV6-5,TRBJ1-1,many
TGCAGCGGTCAAAGGGTGGCGAACACTGGAGCATTCTTT,CSGQRVANTGAFF,.,TRBV29-1,TRBJ1-1,.
TGTGCCAGCAGTTTCGGGACGAAAGCAGATACGCAGTATTTT,CASSFGTKADTQYF,.,TRBV6-2/TRBV6-3,TRBJ2-3,many
TGCGCCAGCAGCCCAGGACTAGCGGGAACCCACCTAAAAGACAATGAGCAGTTCTTC,CASSPGLAGTHLKDNEQFF,TRBD2,TRBV5-1,TRBJ2-1,.
TGTGCCGGGGCTAGCGGGAGTTGGTACAATGAGCAGTTCTTC,CAGASGSWYNEQFF,TRBD2,TRBV30,TRBJ2-1,few
TGTGCCAGCAGCCGAGGCAGGGATTTAGGCACCGGGGAGCTGTTTTTT,CASSRGRDLGTGELFF,.,TRBV5-4,TRBJ2-2,.
TGTGCCAGCAGCTTGCCAGGACCAAACACTGAAGCTTTCTTT,CASSLPGPNTEAFF,.,TRBV7-9,TRBJ1-1,few
TGTGCCAGCAGCGCCCAGGACAGGGAGGACTATGGCTACACCTTC,CASSAQDREDYGYTF,TRBD1,TRBV5-4,TRBJ1-2,few
TGTGCCAGCTGCCCAGCGGGATTTAGAGAGACCCAGTACTTT,CASCPAGFRETQYF,TRBD2,TRBV6-5,TRBJ2-5,once
TGCACCAGCAGACAAGGGGTTTACCCGAACGAGCAGTTCTTC,CTSRQGVYPNEQFF,.,TRBV1,TRBJ2-1,.
TGTGCTAGTGGCGAAACCGTACTAGGATACGAGCAGTACTTC,CASGETVLGYEQYF,.,TRBV12-5,TRBJ2-7,many
TGTGCCAGCAGCTCCGCCTCGACAGGGGGCATCAACGAGCAGTACTTC,CASSSASTGGINEQYF,TRBD1,TRBV7-8,TRBJ2-7,many
TGTGCCAGCAGCTTAGCTCTCTCGCGGGAGACGTACTTC,CASSLALSRETYF,TRBD2,TRBV7-9,TRBJ2-7,.
TGCGCCAGCAGCTTGGGACTAGCGGGAGGGCCCACCGGGGAGCTGTTTTTT,CASSLGLAGGPTGELFF,TRBD2,TRBV5-1,TRBJ2-2,few
TGTGCCTGGAGTGCCGGACTAGCCTACAATGAGCAGTTCTTC,CAWSAGLAYNEQFF,TRBD2,TRBV30,TRBJ2-1,.
TGTGTCAGCAGCTTGGCCAATCAGCCCCAGCATTTT,CVSSLANQPQHF,.,TRBV5-6,TRBJ1-5,.
TGTGCCAGCAGCTACGGGACCGATGGAAACACCATATATTTT,CASSYGTDGNTIYF,.,TRBV7-9,TRBJ1-3,few
TGTGCCAGCAGCTTGGGAATAGAAGGTTACAATGAGAAGTTCTTC,CASSLGIEGYNEKFF,.,TRBV5-4,TRBJ2-1,.
TGTGCCAGCAGCTTAGGACTAGCGGGAAACCAAGAGACCTGGTACTTT,CASSLGLAGNQETWYF,TRBD2,TRBV11-2,TRBJ2-5,.
TGTGCCAGCCGGGGATGGGGCAATGAGCAGTTCTTC,CASRGWGNEQFF,.,TRBV6-6,TRBJ2-1,many
TGCGCCAGCAGCCTCCGAGGGATTGGCGATACGCAGTATTTT,CASSLRGIGDTQYF,.,TRBV4-3,TRBJ2-3,many
TGCAGCGTCGGAAGGGGAGCTGAAGCTTTCTTT,CSVGRGAEAFF,.,TRBV29-1,TRBJ1-1,once
TGTGCCAGCAGTTTGGAAAGGAATGCAGATAGGCAGTATTTT,CASSLERNADRQYF,.,TRBV11-1,TRBJ2-3,.
TGTGCCAGCAGTCGGACACTGGTTCCACTCCTCCACTTT,CASSRTLVPLLHF,.,TRBV11-1,TRBJ1-6,once
TGTGCCAGCAGTTACTCTGCAGGGGGGTACGAGCAGTACTTC,CASSYSAGGYEQYF,.,TRBV6-5,TRBJ2-7,many
TGCACCAGCAGCCCGGGACTAGCGGAATCCGGGGGGGAGACCCAGTACTTC,CTSSPGLAESGGETQYF,TRBD2,TRBV10-1,TRBJ2-5,.